This T cell receptor (beta chain) was identified during a study of blood T cell repertoires in COVID-19. Study at large: Researchers got acute and convalescent COVID-19 samples from the United States, Italy and Spain. The cDNA or gDNA used as material had been derived from T cells, B-cell-depleted T cells, or PBMCs.

Germline V CDR1 and CDR2: MNHNY, SVGAGI (reference sequence). V lost 5 bases and J lost 8, with 18 bases in between. The CDR3 totals 14 residues. In the original analysis: Amplification of reference gene primers was used by the study to estimate nucleated cell counts. Produced via immunoSEQ multiplex PCR; TCRdb's table is partial and in-frame only. V and J calls and clone size are as listed in that table; D and trimming were resolved from the DNA. Of 150,000 to 200,000 clones detected, around 85% appear once; the ten largest clones hold over 7.5%. The table lists this clone with a count of one. The sequencing sample was made of peripheral blood. The chain uses TRBV6-6 and TRBJ1-1; D remains ambiguous. The receptor was isolated from a man aged 45-60 years with active or convalescent COVID-19. CDR3 amino acids: CASSRGETRREAFF. The CDR3 DNA follows: TGTGCCAGCAGTCGCGGGGAAACTCGAAGGGAAGCTTTCTTT.